This T cell receptor beta chain was captured by sequencing in a study of T cells in Graves' hyperthyroidism and ophthalmopathy. This CDR3 is built from 16 residues. Trimming cost V 1 base and J 1 base; bases outside gene matches: 5. Germline V CDR1 and CDR2: SGHTA, FQGNSA. Ophthalmopathy cases met thresholds of Clinical Activity Score at least 3, NOSPECS grade at least 4 and duration under 3 months. For the diagnoses, clinical symptoms, serum thyroxine and TRAb, thyroid ultrasound and orbital computed tomography were used. RNA transcripts yielded amplified TCR beta CDR3 regions. The primer set for the first-round RT-PCR of the TCR CDR3 was HTBI. TCRdb called the multiplex PCR reads again in MiXCR, with one record for every CDR3 protein. The top ten clones hold roughly a fifth of a sample with around 400,000 distinct CDR3 sequences, 13% to 15% of them seen once. This clonotype came up many times.

The chain links TRBV7-2 to TRBJ2-5; 8 nucleotides agree with TRBD2. The source is a woman aged 55-70 years with Graves' ophthalmopathy. The sample consisted of blood. The CDR3 region is CASSLVGAGGQETQYF. CDR3 in DNA: TGTGCCAGCAGCTTAGTCGGGGCGGGAGGCCAAGAGACCCAGTACTTC. Combining the CDR3 with reference TRBV7-2 and TRBJ2-5 gives the whole variable domain GAGVSQSPSNKVTEKGKDVELRCDPISGHTALYWYRQSLGQGLEFLIYFQGNSAPDKSGLPSDRFSAERTGGSVSTLTIQRTQQEDSAVYLCASSLVGAGGQETQYFGPGTRLLVL.